One and the same sample provided the 17 T cell receptor beta chains below, sequenced in a study of spatial heterogeneity in lung cancer. The study's findings and limits: Mutation tallies in tumors tracked expanded intratumoral alpha and beta TCR counts.

Time point reported: sample taken at primary tumor resection. These receptors are not linked to any known antigen. TCRdb re-called the 5' RACE reads with MiXCR, one entry per CDR3 protein. The sample holds around 2,700 distinct CDR3 sequences, roughly 10% seen once. Here the sequenced sample was lung tumor tissue, taken at surgery. The receptors here all came from a female donor with early-stage non-small cell lung cancer.

By proportion, this clonotype is medium-sized. This sequence joins TRBV28 and TRBJ1-5, with unresolved D. There are 15 residues in the CDR3. The V gene lost 6 bases and the J gene lost 3 bases, with 15 bases spanning the gap. Germline-derived CDR1 and CDR2 are MDHEN and SYDVKM. The CDR3 DNA reads TGTGCCAGCAGAGGCCCTTCTGGAATCAATCAGCCCCAGCATTTT. Its translation: CASRGPSGINQPQHF.

This clonotype is classed as medium-sized. V and J are TRBV6-2 or TRBV6-3 and TRBJ1-1; no firm D call. Deletions cut 0 bases from V and 10 bases from J, with 15 bases between. CDR3 length: 14 residues. Germline CDR1 MNHEY, CDR2 SVGEGT. The CDR3 is CASSYSSGWVAAFF. CDR3 bases: TGTGCCAGCAGTTACTCTTCAGGATGGGTTGCAGCTTTCTTT.

This clonotype was observed many times. The rearrangement joins TRBV25-1 to TRBJ2-7, with D perhaps TRBD1 or TRBD2 (5 bases each). The germline CDR1 and CDR2 sequences are MGHDK and SYGVNS. The V end lost 4 bases, the J end lost 4 bases, and 20 bases lay between the germline ends. CDR3 length: 16 residues. For the CDR3, the DNA is TGTGCCAGCAGTGGGTCCGGGACCTACGGGATATACGAGCAGTACTTC. It yields the protein CASSGSGTYGIYEQYF.

The chain has TRBV28 and TRBJ2-3; a weak D match, TRBD1 (6 bases). The CDR3 consists of 14 residues. Germline V gene lookup returns CDR1 MDHEN and CDR2 SYDVKM. Trimming left V 11 bases short and J 3 bases short, with 18 bases between. CDR3 bases: TGTGCCGGGGGCGGTGGGTTCGGAACAGATACGCAGTATTTT. This translates into CAGGGGFGTDTQYF.

By share of the sample, this clonotype is medium-sized (0.01 to 0.1%). This rearrangement joins TRBV20-1 to TRBJ2-2; TRBD2 is a possible D gene (7 bases). The V gene's germline CDR1 is DFQATT and CDR2 SNEGSKA (reference sequence). The CDR3 sequence is 15 residues long. The V and J ends lost 6 bases and 4 bases respectively, with 18 bases between them. The chain's CDR3 is CSAPRGAGPTGELFF. CDR3 nucleotides: TGCAGTGCCCCCCGGGGGGCAGGCCCCACCGGGGAGCTGTTTTTT.

This clonotype is judged medium-sized. The chain uses TRBV5-6 and TRBJ1-2; 8 bases are a match to TRBD1. CDR3 length: 15 amino acids. Germline loops: CDR1 SGHDT, CDR2 YYEEEE. V shed 6 bases, J shed 4 bases, and the junction held 11 bases outside the gene matches. The chain's CDR3 is CASTIPTGEVYGYTF. DNA for the CDR3: TGTGCCAGCACCATCCCGACAGGGGAAGTCTATGGCTACACCTTC.

Relative to its sample, this clonotype is medium-sized (0.01 to 0.1%). This chain uses TRBV15 with TRBJ1-5, with no clear D. With 1 base removed from V and 3 bases from J, the gap between germline ends came to 10 bases. The CDR3 runs to 15 residues. Germline V lookup: CDR1 LNHNV, CDR2 YYDKDF (reference sequence). CDR3 DNA: TGTGCCACCAGCAGAGGTTCCAGTCCCAATCAGCCCCAGCATTTT. It translates to CATSRGSSPNQPQHF.

This clonotype has only one observation. The CDR3 protein is CASAGGTASATNEKLFF. The CDR3, as DNA: TGTGCCAGCGCCGGAGGGACAGCGAGTGCAACTAATGAAAAACTGTTTTTT. The V call is TRBV6-1, the J call TRBJ1-4, with TRBD1 matching over 7 bases. CDR1 MNHNS and CDR2 SASEGT come from the germline V gene. This CDR3 is 17 amino acids long. V lost 8 bases, J lost 0 bases, and 12 bases stayed unmatched.

Sample share makes this clonotype medium-sized. The chain employs TRBV7-6 and TRBJ2-3; TRBD2 matches at 12 bases. The length of the CDR3 is 14 residues. CDR1 and CDR2 (germline): SGHVS, FNYEAQ. V shed 6 bases, J shed 11 bases, and the junction held 9 bases outside the gene matches. DNA for the CDR3: TGTGCCAGCAGTCAGACTAGCGGGGGTATTATGCAGTATTTT. Protein sequence: CASSQTSGGIMQYF.

The sample holds one count of this clonotype. A much larger clone sits a single nucleotide away, making a read error possible. V usage is TRBV10-3 and J usage is TRBJ2-3; D is perhaps TRBD1 or TRBD2 (5 bases each). Germline CDR1 and CDR2: ENHRY and SYGVKD. The CDR3 contains 14 residues. Trimming shortened V by 3 bases and J by 10 bases, and 17 bases separated the two germline ends. The CDR3 nucleotides read TGTGCCATCAGTGACAGCAGGGAGACGGATCCGCAGTATTTT. Translation: CAISDSRETDPQYF.

The CDR3 loop is CASSLRNTQYF. The CDR3 DNA is TGTGCCAGCAGCCTCAGGAATACGCAGTATTTT. The gene calls are TRBV3-1 and TRBJ2-3; D call uncertain. Trimming took off 4 bases at V and 7 bases at J, with 6 bases between the two ends. The CDR3 extends over 11 amino acids. Looked up from germline, CDR1 is LGHDT and CDR2 is YNNKEL (reference sequence).

This clonotype rates as large. The V gene is TRBV29-1, the J gene TRBJ1-1; TRBD1 is a possible D gene (6 bases). Germline V CDR1 and CDR2: SQVTM, ANQGSEA. V was shortened by 7 bases and J by 1 base, with 13 bases between the two germline ends. This CDR3 spans 13 amino acids. CDR3: CSASPDRNTEAFF. The CDR3 bases are TGCAGCGCTAGCCCGGACAGGAACACTGAAGCTTTCTTT.

There are a few counts of this clonotype. The chain carries TRBV6-5 and TRBJ1-1; no firm D call. Trimming took off 6 bases at V and 1 base at J, with 15 bases between the two ends. Looked up from germline, CDR1 is MNHEY and CDR2 is SVGAGI. CDR3 length equals 15 residues. CDR3 region: CASRTRAGSNTEAFF. The CDR3 DNA sequence: TGTGCCAGCAGAACACGGGCCGGTTCGAACACTGAAGCTTTCTTT.

By share, this clonotype counts as large. This sequence joins TRBV5-6 and TRBJ1-2; D remains ambiguous. Germline-derived CDR1 and CDR2 are SGHDT and YYEEEE. The CDR3 has 12 amino acids. V lost 2 bases and J 4 bases, leaving 6 bases between the germline ends. CDR3 sequence reads: CASSLQTYGYTF. The CDR3 DNA follows: TGTGCCAGCAGCTTACAGACCTATGGCTACACCTTC.

This clonotype is labeled as medium-sized. This rearrangement joins TRBV2 to TRBJ2-1, with 8 bases lining up with TRBD2. Trimming removed 3 bases from V and 0 bases from J; junction bases left unmatched: 7. Germline V gene lookup returns CDR1 SNHLY and CDR2 FYNNEI. The CDR3 is made up of 17 amino acids. The CDR3 protein is CASSEPSGSSSYNEQFF. The CDR3, as DNA: TGTGCCAGCAGTGAGCCTAGCGGGTCTAGCTCCTACAATGAGCAGTTCTTC.

By sample share, this clonotype is medium-sized (0.01 to 0.1%). The chain combines TRBV6-5 with TRBJ2-1; 10 bases fit TRBD2. The V segment lost 2 bases and the J segment 5 bases; nucleotides outside the gene matches: 9. This CDR3 has 17 amino acids. Germline V gene lookup returns CDR1 MNHEY and CDR2 SVGAGI. The CDR3 bases are TGTGCCAGCAGTTACCTACCTACTAGCGGGACCAACAATGAGCAGTTCTTC. It specifies CASSYLPTSGTNNEQFF.

V is TRBV7-2 and J is TRBJ2-4, with D possibly called TRBD1 or TRBD2 (5 bases each). The length of the CDR3 is 17 residues. V dropped 6 bases and J dropped 6 bases, with 24 bases sitting between them. Germline CDR1 reads SGHTA; CDR2 reads FQGNSA. The CDR3 is CASSSTDVWDAGNIQYF. Written as DNA, the CDR3 is TGTGCCAGCAGTTCCACGGATGTCTGGGACGCTGGAAACATTCAGTACTTC.